The following is a T cell receptor (beta chain) sequence with its context. An input of about 0.5 to 1 ug of RNA was subjected to reverse transcription using random hexamers. TCRdb redid the calling of the immunoSEQ multiplex PCR reads with MiXCR, one entry per CDR3 protein. The sample has over 140,000 distinct CDR3 sequences, approximately 95% seen once. This record belongs to a study of CD8 T cells in Susac syndrome. The length of the CDR3 is 16 residues. CDR1 is LGHNA, CDR2 YSLEER, per germline. V shed 5 bases and J 5 bases; nucleotides not matched to a gene: 15. V is TRBV4-3 and J is TRBJ2-7, with 7 bases matching TRBD2. The sample consisted of CD4+ T cells from PBMCs. The origin of this receptor is a human donor with Susac syndrome. For the CDR3, the DNA is TGCGCCAGCAGCACTCCCGGCGGGAGAATAAGCAACGAGCAGTACTTC. Amino acid sequence: CASSTPGGRISNEQYF.